The present entry profiles one T cell receptor (beta chain) with its context. The source of the sample is a study of blood T cells in healthy people across ages. With a J-beta primer mix and a sample-barcoded 5' primer, a second PCR ran 7 to 11 cycles. One entry per CDR3 protein results from TCRdb running MiXCR on the 5' RACE reads. The repertoire consists of about 930,000 distinct CDR3 sequences, with about 28% occurring once and the leading ten covering roughly 10%. Germline loops: CDR1 MGHRA, CDR2 YSYEKL. The CDR3 loop spans 15 amino acids. V dropped 5 bases and J dropped 5; count of bases not matched to a gene: 7. Each donor had 8 to 10 milliliters of peripheral blood drawn. Separately, the same data were catalogued under a study of T cells of mothers and their children.

The specimen sequenced was blood. The gene calls are TRBV4-1 and TRBJ1-5, with 9 bases matching TRBD1. This clonotype was obtained from a woman between 40 and 50 years old in good health. CDR3 sequence: CASSDLRDRDQPQHF. As DNA, the CDR3 is TGCGCCAGCAGCGACCTCCGGGACAGGGATCAGCCCCAGCATTTT.